This passage covers 20 T cell receptor beta chains from one sample sequenced in a study of CXCR3-negative and CXCR3-positive naive CD8 T cells. Study-wide points: CXCR3-positive naive cells had TRB CDR3s that were more hydrophobic than CXCR3-negative naive cells had.

UMI-labeled 5' RACE TRB cDNA libraries were prepared from the cells. Reanalyzing the 5' RACE reads, TCRdb keeps one entry per CDR3 protein, without DNA. The sample has just under 90,000 distinct CDR3 sequences; the top ten hold around 0.82%. These TCRs' antigens remain unknown. The sample comprised naive CXCR3+ CD8+ T cells from blood. Noted subset: CD45RO-CCR7+CD27+CD95- naive CD8+ T cells expressing CXCR3 (TNR3+). The receptors come from a human donor in good health. Some clones in this sample may be carry-over from other donors' samples.

V is TRBV2 and J is TRBJ1-3; without DNA, the TCRdb call of TRBD1 cannot be checked. This CDR3 has 15 residues. Per germline, CDR1 SNHLY and CDR2 FYNNEI. CDR3 protein: CASKTGQSSGNTIYF.

The chain carries TRBV9 and TRBJ2-1; TCRdb calls TRBD2, which cannot be checked without DNA. The CDR3 sequence is 15 residues long. Germline-derived CDR1 and CDR2 are SGDLS and YYNGEE. The CDR3 loop is CASSNAGVRYNEQFF.

The chain uses TRBV12-3 or TRBV12-4 and TRBJ2-3. The CDR3 is 12 amino acids. This CDR3 reads CASSNSGDTQYF.

The V gene is TRBV27, the J gene TRBJ2-5. This CDR3 has 13 amino acids. Germline V gene lookup returns CDR1 MNHEY and CDR2 SMNVEV (reference sequence). Here the CDR3 reads CASSSRMQETQYF.

The rearrangement links TRBV15 to TRBJ2-1. Germline V gene data show CDR1 as LNHNV and CDR2 as YYDKDF (reference sequence). The CDR3 sequence is 15 residues long. Here the CDR3 reads CATSRDLGPYNEQFF.

The J gene is TRBJ1-1, the V gene TRBV27; TCRdb names TRBD1, which stays unverified in the absence of DNA. The CDR3 sequence is 15 residues long. Germline V gene data show CDR1 as MNHEY and CDR2 as SMNVEV (reference sequence). The CDR3 here is CASRAGSWANTEAFF.

The chain combines TRBV28 with TRBJ2-5; TCRdb's D call of TRBD2 is untestable without DNA. CDR1 and CDR2 from the germline V gene are MDHEN and SYDVKM. This CDR3 is 14 amino acids long. Here the CDR3 reads CASSYLAGSQTQYF. Together with reference TRBV28 and TRBJ2-5, the CDR3 gives the full variable domain: DVKVTQSSRYLVKRTGEKVFLECVQDMDHENMFWYRQDPGLGLRLIYFSYDVKMKEKGDIPEGYSVSREKKERFSLILESASTNQTSMYLCASSYLAGSQTQYFGPGTRLLVL.

This rearrangement joins TRBV6-2 or TRBV6-3 to TRBJ2-7; the D call from TCRdb, TRBD1, cannot be confirmed without DNA. The CDR3 length is 14 residues. From germline, CDR1 is MNHEY and CDR2 SVGEGT. CDR3 in amino acids: CASSYTSGDYEQYF.

V gene TRBV7-2 combines with J gene TRBJ2-3. The CDR3 runs to 14 residues. The germline V gene encodes CDR1 SGHTA and CDR2 FQGNSA. The CDR3 sequence: CASSLSGGTDTQYF.

This rearrangement joins TRBV27 to TRBJ2-3; TCRdb names TRBD2, which stays unverified in the absence of DNA. The CDR3 length is 15 residues. Germline V lookup: CDR1 MNHEY, CDR2 SMNVEV (reference sequence). Here the CDR3 reads CASSFLAGTTDTQYF.

The V gene is TRBV27, the J gene TRBJ1-5; TCRdb names TRBD1, which stays unverified in the absence of DNA. Germline assignment: CDR1 MNHEY and CDR2 SMNVEV (reference sequence). This CDR3 is built from 14 residues. The CDR3 sequence is CATTGPGVNQPQHF.

This chain's CDR3 is CASSQGGDSSYEQYF. The V call is TRBV4-1, the J call TRBJ2-7. Per the germline V gene, CDR1 is MGHRA and CDR2 is YSYEKL. CDR3 length: 15 amino acids.

This rearrangement joins TRBV11-1 to TRBJ2-1; the D call of TRBD2 rests on TCRdb alone, since no DNA is present to check it. The germline V gene encodes CDR1 SGHAT and CDR2 FQDESV (reference sequence). The CDR3 covers 18 residues. The CDR3 region is CASSSGLAIPKGYNEQFF.

This sequence joins TRBV3-1 and TRBJ2-7; TCRdb gives TRBD1 as the D gene, but with no DNA this cannot be confirmed. The length of the CDR3 is 15 residues. Germline values: CDR1 LGHDT, CDR2 YNNKEL (reference sequence). Here the CDR3 reads CASSQRWQGNYEQYF.

The gene calls are TRBV13 and TRBJ2-2. The CDR3 length is 14 residues. CDR1 is PRHDT, CDR2 FYEKMQ, per germline (reference sequence). This chain's CDR3 is CASSSRSNTGELFF.

The CDR3: CASRGQRSGQPQHF. The chain combines TRBV10-1 with TRBJ1-5. Germline CDR1 is WNHNN and CDR2 is SYGVQD (reference sequence). This CDR3 contains 14 residues.

The chain joins TRBV28 to TRBJ1-2; TCRdb names TRBD1, which stays unverified in the absence of DNA. The germline V gene has CDR1 MDHEN and CDR2 SYDVKM. The CDR3 has 12 residues. This chain's CDR3 is CASSRWTDGYTF.

The chain is built from TRBV29-1 and TRBJ2-5; the D gene TCRdb calls, TRBD2, cannot be checked with no DNA. Germline lookup yields CDR1 SQVTM and CDR2 ANQGSEA. CDR3 length: 13 amino acids. The CDR3 protein is CSVVRGGPETQYF.

The gene calls are TRBV4-2 and TRBJ1-1; TCRdb indicates TRBD1, and absent DNA this call remains unverified. The germline CDR1 and CDR2 sequences are LGHNA and YNFKEQ. The length of the CDR3 is 16 residues. CDR3 sequence: CASSHDGQGRDTEAFF.

V gene TRBV25-1 combines with J gene TRBJ2-3; TCRdb's assignment of TRBD2 cannot be checked, as there is no DNA. The germline V gene encodes CDR1 MGHDK and CDR2 SYGVNS. The CDR3 consists of 15 residues. CDR3 sequence: CASSETSRPADTQYF.